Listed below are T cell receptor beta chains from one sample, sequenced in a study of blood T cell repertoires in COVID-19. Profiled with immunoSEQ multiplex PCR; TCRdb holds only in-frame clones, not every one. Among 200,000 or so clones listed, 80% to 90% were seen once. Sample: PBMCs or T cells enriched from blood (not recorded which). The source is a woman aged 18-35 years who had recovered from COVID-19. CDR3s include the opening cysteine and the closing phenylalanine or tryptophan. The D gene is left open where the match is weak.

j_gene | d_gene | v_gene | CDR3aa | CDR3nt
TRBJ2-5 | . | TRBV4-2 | CASSQGQGGGKGETQYF | TGTGCCAGCAGCCAAGGCCAAGGGGGGGGAAAGGGCGAGACCCAGTACTTC
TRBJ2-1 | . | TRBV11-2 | CASSPRQQGDEQFF | TGTGCCAGCAGCCCACGACAGCAGGGCGATGAGCAGTTCTTC
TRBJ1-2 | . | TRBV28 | CASVSLYGYTF | TGTGCCAGCGTTTCCCTCTATGGCTACACCTTC
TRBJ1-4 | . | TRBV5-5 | CASSSTGQPNEKLFF | TGTGCCAGCAGCTCCACAGGACAGCCAAATGAAAAACTGTTTTTT
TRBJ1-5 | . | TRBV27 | CASTQTGSNQPQHF | TGTGCCAGCACCCAGACAGGTTCAAATCAGCCCCAGCATTTT
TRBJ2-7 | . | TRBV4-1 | CASSHKIGIYEQYF | TGCGCCAGCAGCCATAAAATCGGGATTTACGAGCAGTACTTC
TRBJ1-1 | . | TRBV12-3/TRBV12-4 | CASSLGGSTEAFF | TGTGCCAGCAGTTTAGGTGGGAGCACTGAAGCTTTCTTT
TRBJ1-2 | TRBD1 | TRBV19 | CASSPSGTGKRIYGYTF | TGTGCCAGTAGTCCGTCCGGGACAGGCAAGCGTATCTATGGCTACACCTTC
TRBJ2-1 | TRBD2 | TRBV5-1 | CASSLGTSGGGEQFF | TGCGCCAGCAGCTTAGGGACTAGCGGGGGAGGTGAGCAGTTCTTC
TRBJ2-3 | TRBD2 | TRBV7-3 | CASSSGLAGGQGTQYF | TGTGCCAGCAGCTCCGGACTAGCGGGGGGGCAGGGTACGCAGTATTTT
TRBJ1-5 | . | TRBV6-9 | CASSSSRDQPQHF | TGTGCCAGCAGTTCCTCCCGAGATCAGCCCCAGCATTTT